The rows below give T cell receptor beta chains drawn from one sample of a study of T cells after yellow fever vaccination. TCRdb fed the 5' RACE reads into MiXCR, producing one record per CDR3 protein. The table records about 340,000 distinct CDR3 sequences, 3% to 4.5% of them present only once. This specimen consisted of PBMCs, obtained 5 days after the yellow fever booster vaccination. Receptors were obtained from a man younger than 35 who received the YFV17D yellow fever vaccine. Each CDR3 is given with its conserved first and last residue. The D gene is left open where the match is weak. Rows may omit the clone size; those that give it use once, few, many or a size class.

clone_size,v_call,j_call,cdr3_length,d_call,cdr3_aa,cdr3_nt
few,TRBV5-5,TRBJ2-3,13,TRBD2,CASRNLGGNTQYF,TGTGCCAGCAGGAATCTGGGGGGGAATACGCAGTATTTT
many,TRBV29-1,TRBJ1-2,13,NA,CSVEDRRPYGYTF,TGCAGCGTTGAAGATCGGAGGCCGTATGGCTACACCTTC
few,TRBV4-3,TRBJ1-2,15,TRBD1,CASSQDMWRGQGYTF,TGCGCCAGCAGCCAAGATATGTGGAGGGGGCAGGGCTACACCTTC
many,TRBV6-5,TRBJ2-5,18,TRBD2,CASSYHAVRGGFQETQYF,TGTGCCAGCAGTTACCACGCTGTTCGCGGGGGGTTCCAAGAGACCCAGTACTTC
many,TRBV5-1,TRBJ1-1,16,NA,CASSLPSGARGTEAFF,TGCGCCAGCAGCCTACCCTCAGGGGCCCGGGGCACTGAAGCTTTCTTT
few,TRBV19,TRBJ1-5,12,TRBD1,CASSRGEQPQHF,TGTGCCAGTAGCAGGGGGGAGCAGCCCCAGCATTTT
NA,TRBV11-2,TRBJ1-2,14,NA,CASRERQLGYGYTF,TGTGCCAGCAGGGAAAGGCAGCTCGGCTATGGCTACACCTTC
NA,TRBV7-9,TRBJ2-3,15,TRBD1,CASRQTGEGTDTQYF,TGTGCCAGCAGACAGACAGGGGAGGGCACAGATACGCAGTATTTT
NA,TRBV7-6,TRBJ2-3,17,TRBD2,CASTPEAAGNRVHTQYF,TGTGCCAGCACCCCAGAGGCAGCGGGGAACCGGGTGCATACGCAGTATTTT
few,TRBV18,TRBJ2-4,16,NA,CASSPLETATGDIQYF,TGTGCCAGCTCACCACTCGAGACCGCGACCGGAGACATTCAGTACTTC
NA,TRBV18,TRBJ2-5,13,NA,CASSGPSRETQYF,TGTGCCAGCTCCGGGCCTTCAAGGGAGACCCAGTACTTC
many,TRBV5-1,TRBJ2-1,15,NA,CASSLGLGRYNEQFF,TGCGCCAGCAGCTTGGGTCTGGGACGATACAATGAGCAGTTCTTC
many,TRBV12-3/TRBV12-4,TRBJ2-2,16,TRBD1,CASSRQLGQGTGELFF,TGTGCCAGCAGCAGACAATTAGGACAGGGGACCGGGGAGCTGTTTTTT
NA,TRBV5-4,TRBJ1-1,14,NA,CASSPGGRHTEAFF,TGTGCCAGCAGCCCGGGGGGGAGGCACACTGAAGCTTTCTTT
few,TRBV20-1,TRBJ2-1,12,NA,CSGPDWNNEQFF,TGCAGTGGCCCAGATTGGAACAATGAGCAGTTCTTC
few,TRBV24-1,TRBJ2-4,13,NA,CATSDGGTDIQYF,TGTGCCACCAGTGATGGCGGGACAGACATTCAGTACTTC
few,TRBV6-2/TRBV6-3,TRBJ1-2,16,NA,CASSSTVGRNNYGYTF,TGTGCCAGCAGCTCCACCGTTGGCAGGAATAACTATGGCTACACCTTC
few,TRBV4-3,TRBJ2-5,14,NA,CASSLRGLQETQYF,TGCGCCAGCAGTCTTCGGGGTTTACAAGAGACCCAGTACTTC
many,TRBV7-2,TRBJ2-5,14,NA,CASSLVPPRVSQYF,TGTGCCAGCAGCTTAGTCCCCCCCCGGGTTTCTCAGTACTTC
few,TRBV20-1,TRBJ1-1,15,NA,CSARTQGSANTEAFF,TGCAGTGCTAGAACCCAGGGAAGCGCGAACACTGAAGCTTTCTTT
many,TRBV7-2,TRBJ2-3,13,NA,CASSPTGADTQYF,TGTGCCAGCAGCCCGACGGGGGCAGATACGCAGTATTTT
few,TRBV19,TRBJ1-6,15,NA,CASSIDSGNNSPLHF,TGTGCCAGTAGTATAGATTCGGGGAATAATTCACCCCTCCACTTT
few,TRBV12-3/TRBV12-4,TRBJ1-1,13,NA,CASTLGGTAEAFF,TGTGCCAGCACCCTGGGAGGTACCGCTGAAGCTTTCTTT